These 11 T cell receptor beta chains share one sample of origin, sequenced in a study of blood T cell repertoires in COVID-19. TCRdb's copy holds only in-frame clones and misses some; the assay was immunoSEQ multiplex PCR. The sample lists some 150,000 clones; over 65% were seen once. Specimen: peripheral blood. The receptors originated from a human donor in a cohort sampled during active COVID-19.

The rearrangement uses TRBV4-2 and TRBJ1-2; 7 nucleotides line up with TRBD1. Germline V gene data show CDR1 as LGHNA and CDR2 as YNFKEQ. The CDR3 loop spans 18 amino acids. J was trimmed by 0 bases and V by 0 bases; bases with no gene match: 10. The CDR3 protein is CASSQEFLTGTPNYGYTF. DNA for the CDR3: TGTGCCAGCAGCCAAGAGTTCCTGACAGGGACCCCTAACTATGGCTACACCTTC.

The CDR3 sequence: CASSSQSASGEQFF. DNA for the CDR3: TGTGCCAGCAGTAGCCAATCTGCCAGCGGTGAGCAGTTCTTC. This chain connects TRBV6-5 to TRBJ2-1, with TRBD2 as a possible D gene (5 bases). The germline gives CDR1 MNHEY, CDR2 SVGAGI. This CDR3 has 14 residues. V dropped 5 bases and J dropped 9 bases, with 17 bases sitting between them.

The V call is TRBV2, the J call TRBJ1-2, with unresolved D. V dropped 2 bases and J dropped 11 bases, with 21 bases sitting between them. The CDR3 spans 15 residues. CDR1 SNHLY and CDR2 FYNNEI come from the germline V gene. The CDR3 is CASSESSGSTALYTF. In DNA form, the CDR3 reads TGTGCCAGCAGTGAAAGTTCTGGTAGCACCGCGTTGTACACCTTC.

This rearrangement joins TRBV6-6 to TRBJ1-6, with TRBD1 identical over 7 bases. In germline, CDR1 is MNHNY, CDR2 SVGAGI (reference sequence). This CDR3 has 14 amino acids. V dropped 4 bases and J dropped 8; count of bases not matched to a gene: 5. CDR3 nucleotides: TGTGCCAGCAGTTCGACAGGGTTAGATTCACCCCTCCACTTT. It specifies CASSSTGLDSPLHF.

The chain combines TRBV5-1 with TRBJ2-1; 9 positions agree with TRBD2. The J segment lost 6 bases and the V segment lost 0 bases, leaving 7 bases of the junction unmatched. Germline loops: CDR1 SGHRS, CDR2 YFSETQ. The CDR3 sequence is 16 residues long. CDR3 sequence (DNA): TGCGCCAGCAGCTTGGGGGGCGGGGGGGAAGTCAATGAGCAGTTCTTC. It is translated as CASSLGGGGEVNEQFF.

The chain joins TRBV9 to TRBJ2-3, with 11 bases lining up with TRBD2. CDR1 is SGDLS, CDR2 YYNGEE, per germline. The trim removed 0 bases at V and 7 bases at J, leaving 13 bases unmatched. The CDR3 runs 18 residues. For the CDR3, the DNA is TGTGCCAGCAGCGTAGCAATTAGCGGGAGGGCCGCGGCAAATACGCAGTATTTT. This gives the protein CASSVAISGRAAANTQYF.

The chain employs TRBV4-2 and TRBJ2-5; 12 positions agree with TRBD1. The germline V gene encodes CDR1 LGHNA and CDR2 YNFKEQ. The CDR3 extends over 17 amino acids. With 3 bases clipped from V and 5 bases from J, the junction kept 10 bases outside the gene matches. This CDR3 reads CASSQNPGQGAGETQYF. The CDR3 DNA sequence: TGTGCCAGCAGCCAGAACCCGGGACAGGGGGCCGGCGAGACCCAGTACTTC.

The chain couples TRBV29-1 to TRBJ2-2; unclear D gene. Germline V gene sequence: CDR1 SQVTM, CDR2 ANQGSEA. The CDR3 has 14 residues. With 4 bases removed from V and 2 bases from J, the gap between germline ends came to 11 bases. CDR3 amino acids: CSVVAELNTGELFF. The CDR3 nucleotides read TGCAGCGTTGTGGCAGAATTAAACACCGGGGAGCTGTTTTTT.

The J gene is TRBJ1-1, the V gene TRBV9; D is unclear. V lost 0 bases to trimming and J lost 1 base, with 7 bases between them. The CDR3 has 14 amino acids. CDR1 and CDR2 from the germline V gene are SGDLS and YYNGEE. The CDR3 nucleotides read TGTGCCAGCAGCGTAGTACAGACGAACACTGAAGCTTTCTTT. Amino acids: CASSVVQTNTEAFF. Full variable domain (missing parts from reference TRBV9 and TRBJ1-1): DSGVTQTPKHLITATGQRVTLRCSPRSGDLSVYWYQQSLDQGLQFLIQYYNGEERAKGNILERFSAQQFPDLHSELNLSSLELGDSALYFCASSVVQTNTEAFFGQGTRLTVV.

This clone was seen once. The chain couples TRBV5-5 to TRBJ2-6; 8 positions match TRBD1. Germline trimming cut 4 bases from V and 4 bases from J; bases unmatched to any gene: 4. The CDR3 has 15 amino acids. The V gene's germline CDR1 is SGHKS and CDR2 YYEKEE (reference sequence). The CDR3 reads CASSKDRAGANVLTF. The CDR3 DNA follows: TGTGCCAGCAGCAAGGACAGGGCGGGGGCCAACGTCCTGACTTTC.

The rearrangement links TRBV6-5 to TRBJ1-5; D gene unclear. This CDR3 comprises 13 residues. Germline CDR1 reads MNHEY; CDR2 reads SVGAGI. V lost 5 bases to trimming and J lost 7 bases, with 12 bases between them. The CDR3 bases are TGTGCCAGCAGTACCACTATCCTACAGCCCCAGCATTTT. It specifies CASSTTILQPQHF.